The clone carrying this T cell receptor beta chain was seen more than once but under ten times. Its antigen is not known. TCRdb reprocessed the 5' RACE reads via MiXCR and lists one record per CDR3 protein. The profile covers roughly 230,000 distinct CDR3 sequences, with around 8.3% appearing a single time and 3% to 3.5% taken by the ten largest. The data are from a study of identical twins. This CDR3 comprises 11 residues. Germline V gene data show CDR1 as SQVTM and CDR2 as ANQGSEA. V lost 8 bases and J 6 bases, leaving 10 bases between the germline ends. Points from the study as a whole: Low generation probability was overrepresented in out-of-frame alpha sequences shared by twins.

This sample was also put to use in a study of yellow fever vaccine responses in identical twins.

The chain combines TRBV29-1 with TRBJ2-2; D is undetermined. The TCR comes from a woman younger than 30 in good health. Sequencing was carried out using CD8+ T cells sorted from blood. In nucleotides, the CDR3 is TGCAGCACTCTTGGGGCCGGGGAGCTGTTTTTT. Encoded protein: CSTLGAGELFF.